This T cell receptor (beta chain) was sequenced in a study of blood T cell repertoires in COVID-19. About the research overall: Italy, Spain and the United States were the sources of the convalescent and acute COVID-19 samples.

A note on this clone: The sample carries other DNA sequences with the same CDR3.

Germline V CDR1 and CDR2: SQVTM, ANQGSEA. Trimming took 6 bases from V and 4 from J; bases not matched to a gene: 7. The CDR3 sequence is 13 residues long. Profiled with immunoSEQ multiplex PCR; TCRdb holds only in-frame clones, not every one. Here the sample spans 250,000 to 300,000 clones, 75% to 90% being singletons. This receptor was obtained from a woman in her sixties or seventies with acute or convalescent COVID-19. J is TRBJ2-7 and V is TRBV29-1, with 9 bases matching TRBD1. Sequences were obtained from peripheral blood. The CDR3 spells CSVDGQGQYEQYF. CDR3 DNA: TGCAGCGTCGATGGACAGGGGCAGTACGAGCAGTACTTC.